This TCR beta chain was sequenced for a study of T cell responses to AZD1222 COVID-19 vaccine. As regards this clone: The antigen remains unidentified.

Method: immunoSEQ multiplex PCR; TCRdb's copy keeps in-frame clones and lacks some. The sample has tens of thousands of clones, around 92% seen once. In germline, CDR1 is MNHEY, CDR2 SVGAGI. The CDR3 contains 11 residues. With 7 bases removed from V and 1 base from J, the gap between germline ends came to 4 bases. Study-level points and caveats: Donors skewed white British and female; clonal diversity was possibly underestimated. At 160-218 and 743-854, vaccine-associated CD4 TCRs were dominant, and they spanned spike.

This TCR came from an adult in good health. The rearrangement joins TRBV6-5 to TRBJ1-1; D not resolved. Here the sequenced sample was peripheral blood, taken on day 0 of AZD1222 vaccination. The CDR3 loop is CASTKNTEAFF. In DNA, the CDR3 is TGTGCCAGCACCAAGAACACTGAAGCTTTCTTT.